Listed below are T cell receptor beta chains from one sample, sequenced in a study of blood T cell repertoires in COVID-19. The table came from immunoSEQ multiplex PCR; TCRdb's copy has only in-frame clones and leaves some out. The sample contains roughly 380,000 clones, around 85% of which appear only once. What was sequenced was peripheral blood. Receptor source: a young woman with acute or convalescent COVID-19. CDR3s include the opening cysteine and the closing phenylalanine or tryptophan. A D gene is named only where the DNA matches it firmly. Size is stated for part of the rows, as once, few or many counts, or as a class when the clone is expanded.

>.|TRBV4-2|.|TRBJ1-2
CASSQEVDIANYGYTF
TGTGCCAGCAGCCAAGAGGTTGACATCGCTAACTATGGCTACACCTTC
>.|TRBV9|.|TRBJ2-1
CASSVGGGGLAVGEQFF
TGTGCCAGCAGCGTAGGGGGAGGGGGACTCGCCGTAGGTGAGCAGTTCTTC
>TRBD1|TRBV10-3|.|TRBJ1-2
CAISEARTGNYGYTF
TGTGCCATCAGTGAGGCCAGGACAGGAAACTATGGCTACACCTTC
>TRBD2|TRBV7-2|.|TRBJ2-5
CASSSGLAGGETQYF
TGTGCCAGCAGCTCCGGACTAGCGGGAGGGGAGACCCAGTACTTC
>.|TRBV30|.|TRBJ1-1
CAWIARGGPEAFF
TGTGCCTGGATCGCCCGGGGAGGGCCTGAAGCTTTCTTT
>.|TRBV3-1/TRBV3-2|.|TRBJ2-2
CASSRRGGAGELFF
TGTGCCAGCAGCCGCCGAGGGGGGGCCGGGGAGCTGTTTTTT
>.|TRBV9|.|TRBJ2-5
CASSPRTERYQETQYF
TGTGCCAGCAGCCCACGGACAGAACGGTACCAAGAGACCCAGTACTTC
>TRBD2|TRBV9|.|TRBJ2-1
CASSDSGDYYNEQFF
TGTGCCAGCAGCGATTCGGGGGACTACTACAATGAGCAGTTCTTC
>.|TRBV4-2|.|TRBJ1-3
CASSQQGSGNTIYF
TGTGCCAGCAGCCAACAGGGAAGCGGAAACACCATATATTTT
>.|TRBV28|.|TRBJ2-7
CASWASSSYEQYF
TGTGCCAGCTGGGCTTCGAGCTCCTACGAGCAGTACTTC
>.|TRBV12-5|.|TRBJ2-2
CASGLEETGELFF
TGTGCTAGTGGTTTGGAAGAGACCGGGGAGCTGTTTTTT
>TRBD1|TRBV19|.|TRBJ1-2
CASSPGVGGRPSYGYTF
TGTGCCAGTAGTCCCGGAGTAGGGGGCAGACCGTCGTATGGCTACACCTTC
>TRBD1|TRBV5-1|.|TRBJ2-6
CASSLWAGGAAGANVLTF
TGCGCCAGCAGCTTGTGGGCAGGGGGCGCGGCAGGGGCCAACGTCCTGACTTTC
>.|TRBV28|.|TRBJ1-2
CASTSGGGESYGYTF
TGTGCCAGCACCTCCGGGGGGGGAGAGAGCTATGGCTACACCTTC
>TRBD1|TRBV4-2|few|TRBJ1-5
CASSRDRVSNQPQHF
TGTGCCAGCAGCCGGGACAGGGTGAGCAATCAGCCCCAGCATTTT
>.|TRBV7-8|.|TRBJ2-2
CASSLLVYAGELFF
TGTGCCAGCAGCTTACTAGTTTACGCCGGGGAGCTGTTTTTT
>TRBD1|TRBV2|.|TRBJ1-1
CASIQTGMNTEAFF
TGTGCCAGCATTCAGACAGGGATGAACACTGAAGCTTTCTTT
>.|TRBV29-1|.|TRBJ2-1
CSAMSGSGSYNEQFF
TGCAGCGCCATGTCAGGGTCAGGCTCCTACAATGAGCAGTTCTTC
>TRBD1|TRBV9|.|TRBJ2-2
CASSVPPQGAGELFF
TGTGCCAGCAGCGTCCCACCACAGGGGGCCGGGGAGCTGTTTTTT
>.|TRBV2|.|TRBJ2-1
CASRQGGTPYNEQFF
TGTGCCAGTCGACAGGGCGGGACCCCATACAATGAGCAGTTCTTC
>.|TRBV6-5|.|TRBJ1-2
CASSYSGGGYTF
TGTGCCAGCAGTTACTCAGGGGGTGGCTACACCTTC
>TRBD1|TRBV9|.|TRBJ2-5
CASSGGQGVSSQETQYF
TGTGCCAGCAGCGGCGGACAGGGGGTATCTTCCCAAGAGACCCAGTACTTC
>TRBD1|TRBV5-1|.|TRBJ2-7
CASSAGGYEQYF
TGCGCCAGCAGTGCAGGGGGTTACGAGCAGTACTTC
>.|TRBV5-6|.|TRBJ2-5
CASSLVQTQETQYF
TGTGCCAGCAGCTTGGTACAGACCCAAGAGACCCAGTACTTC
>TRBD1|TRBV4-1|once|TRBJ2-7
CASSPEHRGRNEQYF
TGCGCCAGCAGCCCGGAACACAGGGGGCGAAACGAGCAGTACTTC
>TRBD1|TRBV4-1|.|TRBJ2-5
CASSQGGGQETQYF
TGCGCCAGCAGCCAAGGAGGGGGACAGGAGACCCAGTACTTC
>TRBD2|TRBV29-1|.|TRBJ2-7
CSVPVASGRMGEQYF
TGCAGCGTTCCGGTCGCTAGCGGGAGGATGGGTGAGCAGTACTTC
>.|TRBV6-5|.|TRBJ2-3
CASSYSWGATDTQYF
TGTGCCAGCAGTTACTCATGGGGCGCGACAGATACGCAGTATTTT
>.|TRBV5-1|.|TRBJ1-5
CASSLGGGNQPQHF
TGCGCCAGCAGCTTGGGGGGAGGCAATCAGCCCCAGCATTTT
>.|TRBV15|.|TRBJ2-5
CATSRDLSRIETQYF
TGTGCCACCAGCAGAGATCTTTCCAGGATTGAGACCCAGTACTTC
>.|TRBV30|.|TRBJ1-5
CAWSDGFNQPQHF
TGTGCCTGGAGTGACGGTTTCAATCAGCCCCAGCATTTT
>TRBD1|TRBV7-3|once|TRBJ1-5
CASSLPGQGPQPQHF
TGTGCCAGCAGCTTACCCGGACAGGGCCCTCAGCCCCAGCATTTT
>.|TRBV5-5|.|TRBJ2-1
CASSGPRNEQFF
TGTGCCAGCAGCGGGCCGCGTAATGAGCAGTTCTTC
>.|TRBV30|.|TRBJ2-1
CAWSLSRKENEQFF
TGTGCCTGGAGTCTCTCTCGGAAGGAGAATGAGCAGTTCTTC
>.|TRBV12-5|.|TRBJ2-3
CASGDITDTQYF
TGTGCTAGTGGAGACATCACAGATACGCAGTATTTT
>.|TRBV19|once|TRBJ1-2
CASSIPTRDTANYGYTF
TGTGCCAGTAGTATTCCTACCCGGGACACAGCTAACTATGGCTACACCTTC
>.|TRBV7-3|.|TRBJ2-3
CASSLYRDDTQYF
TGTGCCAGCAGCTTATACAGGGACGATACGCAGTATTTT